This T cell receptor beta chain was sequenced in a study of identical twins. TCRdb analysed the 5' RACE reads with MiXCR anew, one entry per CDR3 protein. This table holds about 530,000 distinct CDR3 sequences, 20% to 25% found once. The germline V and J ends were trimmed by 4 bases and 2 bases, with 8 bases remaining between them. The CDR3 has 13 amino acids. Per germline, CDR1 MNHEY and CDR2 SVGAGI. These data were also filed under a second study, of yellow fever vaccine responses in identical twins.

This clonotype was sampled from a young woman in good health. This chain links TRBV6-5 with TRBJ1-1; TRBD1 might be the D (5 bases). Sequenced material: CD4+ T cells sorted from blood. CDR3 nucleotides: TGTGCCAGCAGTTGGGGGGATAACACTGAAGCTTTCTTT. Amino acids: CASSWGDNTEAFF.